A selection of T cell receptor beta chains follows, all from one sample in a study of breast tumors, draining lymph nodes, adjacent tissues. Using its own MiXCR run on the multiplex PCR reads, TCRdb lists one record per CDR3 protein. This table holds some 170,000 distinct CDR3 sequences, around 33% found once. The sample consisted of axillary lymph node tissue. The receptors were sampled from a female donor with breast cancer. Some clones in this sample may be carry-over from other donors' samples. Each CDR3 is given with its conserved first and last residue. Fields, in order: CDR3 protein, V gene, clone size, J gene. Not all rows give a size; the values are once, few, many and, for expanded clones, a class.

cdr3_aa: CASSLGGRAFNEQFF; v_call: TRBV28; clone_size: few; j_call: TRBJ2-1
cdr3_aa: CATSDPGTGELFF; v_call: TRBV24-1; clone_size: .; j_call: TRBJ2-2
cdr3_aa: CASSINNEPFF; v_call: TRBV11-1; clone_size: few; j_call: TRBJ2-1
cdr3_aa: CASSPRRGPYNEQFF; v_call: TRBV3-1; clone_size: many; j_call: TRBJ2-1
cdr3_aa: CASSSGDRGYEQYF; v_call: TRBV11-2; clone_size: once; j_call: TRBJ2-7
cdr3_aa: CASSDGTKDIQYF; v_call: TRBV6-1; clone_size: .; j_call: TRBJ2-4
cdr3_aa: CASRRGGTSYEQYF; v_call: TRBV11-1; clone_size: many; j_call: TRBJ2-7
cdr3_aa: CASSSGGSNTIYF; v_call: TRBV9; clone_size: .; j_call: TRBJ1-3
cdr3_aa: CASSWGNTEAFF; v_call: TRBV11-3; clone_size: .; j_call: TRBJ1-1
cdr3_aa: CASSQVSTDTQYF; v_call: TRBV4-2; clone_size: many; j_call: TRBJ2-3
cdr3_aa: CASIYPGRDYGYTF; v_call: TRBV19; clone_size: many; j_call: TRBJ1-2
cdr3_aa: CASSLATGPANTGETQYF; v_call: TRBV11-3; clone_size: .; j_call: TRBJ2-5
cdr3_aa: CASSFGRQPQHF; v_call: TRBV12-3/TRBV12-4; clone_size: many; j_call: TRBJ1-5
cdr3_aa: CASSPPSADTIYF; v_call: TRBV5-1; clone_size: many; j_call: TRBJ1-3
cdr3_aa: CARGGATNEKLFF; v_call: TRBV18; clone_size: many; j_call: TRBJ1-4
cdr3_aa: CASSFGADVNEQYF; v_call: TRBV5-8; clone_size: many; j_call: TRBJ2-7
cdr3_aa: CSAYPPSNSEAFF; v_call: TRBV20-1; clone_size: few; j_call: TRBJ1-1
cdr3_aa: CASSPTLGQGYEQYF; v_call: TRBV5-1; clone_size: many; j_call: TRBJ2-7
cdr3_aa: CASSTWQGNGYTF; v_call: TRBV25-1; clone_size: many; j_call: TRBJ1-2
cdr3_aa: CASSFLAPGDTQYF; v_call: TRBV7-2; clone_size: many; j_call: TRBJ2-3
cdr3_aa: CAGSQDAGGTSGDWYTDTRYF; v_call: TRBV4-2; clone_size: .; j_call: TRBJ2-3
cdr3_aa: CASSYFTSGSSYNEQFF; v_call: TRBV6-5; clone_size: many; j_call: TRBJ2-1
cdr3_aa: CASSQVGRRESYNEQFF; v_call: TRBV3-1; clone_size: .; j_call: TRBJ2-1
cdr3_aa: CASSAGQGETQYF; v_call: TRBV2; clone_size: .; j_call: TRBJ2-5
cdr3_aa: CASRSGIQETQYF; v_call: TRBV28; clone_size: .; j_call: TRBJ2-5
cdr3_aa: CASSPTRTKNIQYF; v_call: TRBV28; clone_size: .; j_call: TRBJ2-4
cdr3_aa: CSAREPLTDTQYF; v_call: TRBV20-1; clone_size: many; j_call: TRBJ2-3
cdr3_aa: CASSPLVTQYF; v_call: TRBV7-2; clone_size: many; j_call: TRBJ2-5
cdr3_aa: CASSLGLAVKNIQYF; v_call: TRBV28; clone_size: few; j_call: TRBJ2-4
cdr3_aa: CASSIVRGSGELFF; v_call: TRBV19; clone_size: .; j_call: TRBJ2-2
cdr3_aa: CASSPRWRGGRTGELFF; v_call: TRBV7-2; clone_size: many; j_call: TRBJ2-2
cdr3_aa: CASGRPNTGELFF; v_call: TRBV6-6; clone_size: many; j_call: TRBJ2-2
cdr3_aa: CASSGQGSNSPLHF; v_call: TRBV2; clone_size: many; j_call: TRBJ1-6
cdr3_aa: CASSVESEDSANTGELFF; v_call: TRBV9; clone_size: many; j_call: TRBJ2-2
cdr3_aa: CASSSRGQIYEQYF; v_call: TRBV7-7; clone_size: many; j_call: TRBJ2-7
cdr3_aa: CASSLAGTGEDTEAFF; v_call: TRBV7-9; clone_size: .; j_call: .
cdr3_aa: CASSFINLAGGSGQYF; v_call: TRBV27; clone_size: few; j_call: TRBJ2-7
cdr3_aa: CASSSRTGGAYEQYF; v_call: TRBV7-2; clone_size: many; j_call: TRBJ2-7
cdr3_aa: CASSELIWSSDTQYF; v_call: TRBV6-1; clone_size: many; j_call: TRBJ2-3
cdr3_aa: CSVDAGNEQYF; v_call: TRBV29-1; clone_size: many; j_call: TRBJ2-7
cdr3_aa: CSGRLGGRTGELFF; v_call: TRBV29-1; clone_size: .; j_call: TRBJ2-2
cdr3_aa: CASSHSGTGNYGYTF; v_call: TRBV12-3/TRBV12-4; clone_size: once; j_call: TRBJ1-2
cdr3_aa: CASSDLLRNQPQHF; v_call: TRBV2; clone_size: medium-sized; j_call: TRBJ1-5
cdr3_aa: CASSLSGRDNEQFF; v_call: TRBV5-4; clone_size: .; j_call: TRBJ2-1
cdr3_aa: CASRDRVSSEAFF; v_call: TRBV7-9; clone_size: .; j_call: TRBJ1-1
cdr3_aa: CASSLRGYSNQPQHF; v_call: TRBV7-2; clone_size: many; j_call: TRBJ1-5
cdr3_aa: CATSRVPQGSSYNEQFF; v_call: TRBV15; clone_size: many; j_call: TRBJ2-1
cdr3_aa: CSAGQVADTRYF; v_call: TRBV20-1; clone_size: many; j_call: TRBJ2-3
cdr3_aa: CATSDIRDTYNEQFF; v_call: TRBV24-1; clone_size: .; j_call: TRBJ2-1
cdr3_aa: CAISEGPPDYGQYF; v_call: TRBV10-3; clone_size: .; j_call: TRBJ2-7